This TCR beta chain came from a study of T cells after yellow fever vaccination. A few counts support this clonotype. V gave up 9 bases and J gave up 0 bases, with 8 bases separating them. Germline V gives CDR1 SGHDN, CDR2 FVKESK. The CDR3 length is 13 residues. 5'RACE template switching added a universal primer site and UMIs to TCR cDNA. TCRdb itself ran the 5' RACE reads through MiXCR, one entry per CDR3 protein. The sample lists fewer than 100,000 distinct CDR3 sequences, less than 6% occurring once. This sequence was found in a man aged 18 to 35 who received the YFV17D yellow fever vaccine. The chain uses TRBV14 and TRBJ1-4; unclear D gene. Sequenced here: CD8+ T cells sorted from PBMCs, sampled 10 days after the yellow fever booster vaccination. Here the CDR3 DNA reads TGTGCCAGTAGGGATGCAACTAATGAAAAACTGTTTTTT. It translates to CASRDATNEKLFF.